The sequence of this TCR beta chain was determined in a study of cytomegalovirus exposure and HLA in healthy donors. Overall study results and limits: Segments of the TCR beta V type were, in most cases, productive about 90% or about 30% of the time in an earlier analysis. Among immune exposure information, only CMV serostatus was available.

Details on this clone: The antigen is not known.

The PCR had 60 Vbeta and 13 Jbeta primers. Using immunoSEQ multiplex PCR, the repertoire was profiled, and TCRdb retains in-frame clones only, with some absent. This table has over 100,000 clones, around four fifths appearing once. Germline CDR1 reads MNHNS; CDR2 reads SASEGT. The CDR3 totals 14 residues. Trimming took 4 bases from V and 1 from J; bases not matched to a gene: 1. The material sequenced was PBMCs. This sequence originates from a man aged 35 to 55 in good health and CMV-seronegative. The rearrangement uses TRBV6-1 and TRBJ1-1, with 9 bases matching TRBD1. The CDR3 sequence is CASSVDRGNTEAFF. In DNA form, the CDR3 reads TGTGCCAGCAGTGTGGACAGGGGGAACACTGAAGCTTTCTTT.